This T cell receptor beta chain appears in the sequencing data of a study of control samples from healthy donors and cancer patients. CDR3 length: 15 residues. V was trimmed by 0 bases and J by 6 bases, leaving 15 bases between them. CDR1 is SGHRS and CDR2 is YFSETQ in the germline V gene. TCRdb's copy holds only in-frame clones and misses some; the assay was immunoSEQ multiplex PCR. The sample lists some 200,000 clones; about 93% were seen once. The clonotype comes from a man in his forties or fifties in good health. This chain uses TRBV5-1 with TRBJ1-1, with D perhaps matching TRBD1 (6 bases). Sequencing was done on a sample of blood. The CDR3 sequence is CASSLDRDEWSEAFF. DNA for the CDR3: TGCGCCAGCAGCTTGGACAGGGACGAGTGGTCTGAAGCTTTCTTT.